What follows are 20 T cell receptor beta chains derived from one specimen sequenced in a study of OX40 agonist ivuxolimab in advanced cancers. The protocol was immunoSEQ multiplex PCR, while the TCRdb copy is restricted to in-frame clones and leaves out a portion. The sample has around 77,000 clones, about 90% seen once. The sample here was CD4+ or CD8+ T cells sorted from blood, taken in a trial of the OX40 agonist ivuxolimab. These receptors were obtained from an adult with an advanced solid tumor such as melanoma, head and neck, liver or kidney cancer.

The chain is built from TRBV5-1 and TRBJ2-1, with 15 nucleotides matching TRBD2. CDR1 is SGHRS and CDR2 is YFSETQ in the germline V gene. The V segment lost 0 bases and the J segment 7 bases; nucleotides outside the gene matches: 11. The CDR3 sequence is 19 residues long. The CDR3: CASSLGLGLAGGFGNEQFF. The CDR3 DNA reads as TGCGCCAGCAGCTTGGGTCTGGGACTAGCGGGAGGATTTGGGAATGAGCAGTTCTTC.

V usage is TRBV6-5 and J usage is TRBJ1-1; D remains unclear. This CDR3 region has 13 residues. The germline gives CDR1 MNHEY, CDR2 SVGAGI. V was trimmed by 8 bases and J by 2 bases, leaving 12 bases between them. The CDR3 DNA reads TGTGCCAGCGGCCGGCGCGGTAACACTGAAGCTTTCTTT. It translates to CASGRRGNTEAFF.

The genes are TRBV7-2 and TRBJ2-5; 7 bases line up with TRBD1. CDR1 and CDR2 from the germline V gene are SGHTA and FQGNSA. V shed 5 bases, J shed 1 base, and the junction held 4 bases outside the gene matches. This CDR3 is built from 14 residues. The CDR3 DNA follows: TGTGCCAGCAGCCCGACAGGGCCCCAAGAGACCCAGTACTTC. Its translation is CASSPTGPQETQYF. Complete variable domain (other parts from reference TRBV7-2 and TRBJ2-5): GAGVSQSPSNKVTEKGKDVELRCDPISGHTALYWYRQSLGQGLEFLIYFQGNSAPDKSGLPSDRFSAERTGGSVSTLTIQRTQQEDSAVYLCASSPTGPQETQYFGPGTRLLVL.

This clone was detected only once. This sequence joins TRBV28 and TRBJ2-7; D is possibly TRBD1 (5 bases). V was cut by 3 bases and J by 13 bases, with 13 bases left in between. The CDR3 length is 11 residues. Germline V lookup: CDR1 MDHEN, CDR2 SYDVKM. The CDR3 DNA is TGTGCCAGCAGTTTGAGCAGGGTGAAATACTTC. Translated: CASSLSRVKYF.

The V and J genes are TRBV15 and TRBJ1-5; D remains unclear. Deletions cut 0 bases from V and 0 bases from J, with 6 bases between. CDR1 and CDR2 from the germline V gene are LNHNV and YYDKDF (reference sequence). The CDR3 is 15 residues long. The CDR3 bases are TGTGCCACCAGCAGAGATCGCGGTAGCAATCAGCCCCAGCATTTT. Translating it yields CATSRDRGSNQPQHF.

To note about this clone: This CDR3 is also generated by other DNA sequences in the sample. The genes are TRBV5-1 and TRBJ1-2; no firm D call. CDR1 is SGHRS, CDR2 YFSETQ, per germline. The CDR3 covers 13 residues. Trimming took 0 bases from V and 2 from J, leaving 5 bases between them. The CDR3 DNA reads as TGCGCCAGCAGCTTGGGGCAGAACTATGGCTACACCTTC. Residues: CASSLGQNYGYTF.

The chain recombines TRBV18 with TRBJ2-2, with 7 bases matching TRBD1. Germline-derived CDR1 and CDR2 are KGHSH and LQKENI. Germline trimming cut 6 bases from V and 8 bases from J; bases unmatched to any gene: 12. CDR3 length: 15 residues. The CDR3 DNA is TGTGCCAGCTCCCTCATAGGGGGCCACCAAGGGGAGCTGTTTTTT. Its protein is CASSLIGGHQGELFF.

The rearrangement links TRBV18 to TRBJ1-1; a weak D match, TRBD1 (6 bases). CDR1 KGHSH and CDR2 LQKENI come from the germline V gene. V lost 3 bases to trimming and J lost 0 bases, with 14 bases between them. The CDR3 extends over 16 amino acids. Here the CDR3 DNA reads TGTGCCAGCTCACCGTACGGGACATACCTGAACACTGAAGCTTTCTTT. Amino acids: CASSPYGTYLNTEAFF.

V gene TRBV7-8 combines with J gene TRBJ1-3; the match to TRBD1 covers 7 bases. Germline-derived CDR1 and CDR2 are SGHVS and FQNEAQ. The trim removed 5 bases at V and 4 bases at J, leaving 8 bases unmatched. The CDR3 has 15 amino acids. The CDR3 DNA reads TGTGCCAGCAGCGGAGACAGGGTGGACGGAAACACCATATATTTT. Translation gives CASSGDRVDGNTIYF.

CDR3 sequence (DNA): TGTGCCAGCAGTTATTATCGTGGTGGAAACACCATATATTTT. As protein: CASSYYRGGNTIYF. The rearrangement uses TRBV6-7 and TRBJ1-3; no firm D call. Being an ORF, TRBV6-7 has a function that is uncertain. V shed 3 bases and J shed 3 bases, with 9 bases lying between them. The CDR3 is 14 amino acids.

CDR3 residues: CASSLAIRANTGELFF. CDR3 coding DNA: TGTGCCAGCAGCTTAGCGATTAGGGCGAACACCGGGGAGCTGTTTTTT. J is TRBJ2-2 and V is TRBV7-2, with D unclear. CDR1 and CDR2 (germline): SGHTA, FQGNSA. Trimming shortened V by 0 bases and J by 0 bases, and 8 bases separated the two germline ends. CDR3 size: 16 residues.

The V call is TRBV2, the J call TRBJ1-2; TRBD1 matches at 10 bases. J gave up 8 bases and V 8 bases, and 14 bases lay outside the gene matches. The CDR3 runs 15 residues. Per germline, CDR1 SNHLY and CDR2 FYNNEI. The CDR3 DNA is TGTGCCAGCGAGGACCGGGACAGGGGAATAGGAGGCTACACCTTC. It encodes CASEDRDRGIGGYTF.

The chain combines TRBV4-1 with TRBJ2-1; 9 bases match TRBD2. CDR1 MGHRA and CDR2 YSYEKL come from the germline V gene. The CDR3 consists of 17 residues. V lost 1 base and J lost 3; bases outside the gene matches: 7. DNA for the CDR3: TGCGCCAGCAGCCAAGTGGCCCTAGCGGGGAGCTACAATGAGCAGTTCTTC. It translates to CASSQVALAGSYNEQFF.

This sequence joins TRBV29-1 and TRBJ2-1; a weak D match, TRBD2 (6 bases). V was trimmed by 5 bases and J by 9 bases, leaving 20 bases between them. The germline V gene has CDR1 SQVTM and CDR2 ANQGSEA. This CDR3 has 14 residues. In DNA form, the CDR3 reads TGCAGCGTTCTCCTGTCGGGACTCCCGGGTGAGCAGTTCTTC. Translated: CSVLLSGLPGEQFF.

The J gene is TRBJ1-5, the V gene TRBV28; the match to TRBD1 covers 7 bases. Germline V gives CDR1 MDHEN, CDR2 SYDVKM. The J segment lost 5 bases and the V segment lost 3 bases, leaving 16 bases of the junction unmatched. CDR3 length equals 18 residues. CDR3 DNA: TGTGCCAGCAGTTTCTCCCTCCCCCGACAGGGCGCCGATCAGCCCCAGCATTTT. Translation: CASSFSLPRQGADQPQHF.

This chain links TRBV6-5 with TRBJ1-1; D is unclear. Per germline, CDR1 MNHEY and CDR2 SVGAGI. With 6 bases removed from V and 11 bases from J, the gap between germline ends came to 16 bases. The CDR3 has 12 amino acids. The CDR3 here is CASSPRMPGAFF. The CDR3 bases are TGTGCCAGCAGCCCTCGGATGCCTGGGGCTTTCTTT.

This clone has just one count. The J gene is TRBJ2-6, the V gene TRBV2, with D possibly TRBD2 on 5 matching bases. CDR1 and CDR2 from the germline V gene are SNHLY and FYNNEI. V was shortened by 5 bases and J by 1 base, with 9 bases between the two germline ends. The CDR3 totals 15 residues. Here the CDR3 reads CASSLRGSGANVLTF. Here the CDR3 DNA reads TGTGCCAGCAGTCTCCGGGGTTCTGGGGCCAACGTCCTGACTTTC.

As for this clone: At one boundary the junction diverges from the germline segment, which might be a read error. The CDR3 protein is CASSESRTSSYNEQFF. CDR3 bases: TGCGCCAGCAGTGAGTCACGTACGTCGTCCTATAATGAGCAGTTCTTC. The genes are TRBV10-1 and TRBJ2-1; D gene uncertain. This CDR3 contains 16 residues. Germline V gene sequence: CDR1 WNHNN, CDR2 SYGVQD (reference sequence).

The genes are TRBV5-6 and TRBJ2-5; no clear D gene. Germline V gives CDR1 SGHDT, CDR2 YYEEEE. V was trimmed by 2 bases and J by 5 bases, leaving 7 bases between them. This CDR3 contains 12 residues. In nucleotides, the CDR3 is TGTGCCAGCAGCTTATCGGAGGAGACCCAGTACTTC. Translated: CASSLSEETQYF.

The chain joins TRBV29-1 to TRBJ1-2, with TRBD1 as a possible D gene (5 bases). V was pared by 3 bases and J by 8 bases, with 19 bases between. The CDR3 covers 14 residues. The germline CDR1 and CDR2 sequences are SQVTM and ANQGSEA. CDR3 loop: CSVDSWGLHRGYTF. The CDR3 DNA follows: TGCAGCGTTGATAGTTGGGGCCTCCACAGAGGCTACACCTTC. The variable domain in full, completed from reference TRBV29-1 and TRBJ1-2, reads SAVISQKPSRDICQRGTSLTIQCQVDSQVTMMFWYRQQPGQSLTLIATANQGSEATYESGFVIDKFPISRPNLTFSTLTVSNMSPEDSSIYLCSVDSWGLHRGYTFGSGTRLTVV.